Sequencing of this T cell receptor (beta chain) was carried out in a study of blood T cells in healthy people across ages. Germline values: CDR1 LGHDT, CDR2 YNNKEL (reference sequence). This CDR3 has 15 amino acids. For the second PCR, which ran for about 6 to 11 cycles, a sample-barcoded 5' primer and a J-beta primer mix were used. A single record per CDR3 protein comes from TCRdb applying MiXCR to the 5' RACE reads. The sample records 1.5 million to 2 million distinct CDR3 sequences, 35% to 50% being singletons. The sequence was collected from a human donor in good health. Sequenced: blood. The chain joins TRBV3-1 to TRBJ2-5; D perhaps matches TRBD1 (5 bases). Gene TRBJ2-7 matches the end of the DNA better, so the J call may be wrong. The CDR3 spells CASSQAQGTGYEQYF. CDR3 sequence (DNA): TGTGCCAGCAGCCAGGCCCAGGGAACCGGCTACGAGCAGTACTTC.